A selection of T cell receptor beta chains follows, all from one sample in a study of blood T cell repertoires in COVID-19. Here immunoSEQ multiplex PCR was the method, and the copy in TCRdb shows in-frame clones only, minus some. Of approximately 150,000 clones in the sample, around nine tenths are singletons; the top ten hold 1.5% to 2%. What was sequenced was peripheral blood. The receptor set was obtained from a human donor in a cohort sampled during active COVID-19. The CDR3 runs from the conserved cysteine through the conserved F or W. Fields, in order: J gene, V gene, D gene, clone size, CDR3 protein, CDR3 DNA. A D gene is named only where the DNA matches it firmly. Not every row has a clone size; where given, it reads once, few, many or a size class.

>TRBJ1-1|TRBV29-1|.|.
CSVVQGPTDEAFF
TGCAGCGTTGTTCAGGGCCCGACGGATGAAGCTTTCTTT
>TRBJ1-6|TRBV9|.|.
CASSAAHSGTYDSPLHF
TGTGCCAGCAGTGCGGCCCACTCCGGGACATATGATTCACCCCTCCACTTT
>TRBJ2-7|TRBV5-4|.|.
CASSFHRGEQYF
TGTGCCAGCAGCTTTCACAGAGGGGAGCAGTACTTC
>TRBJ2-6|TRBV30|.|.
CAWSVQSGANVLTF
TGTGCCTGGAGTGTACAGTCTGGGGCCAACGTCCTGACTTTC
>TRBJ1-6|TRBV4-3|TRBD1|.
CASSQTGNNSPLHF
TGCGCCAGCAGCCAGACAGGGAATAATTCACCCCTCCACTTT
>TRBJ2-7|TRBV2|TRBD1|.
CASNFGTAPYEQYF
TGTGCCAGCAACTTCGGGACAGCTCCCTACGAGCAGTACTTC
>TRBJ2-7|TRBV11-2|TRBD2|.
CASSLEPVRGSQYF
TGTGCCAGCAGCTTAGAACCCGTGCGGGGGTCGCAGTACTTC
>TRBJ2-1|TRBV27|.|medium-sized
CATGELNEQFF
TGTGCCACCGGCGAACTAAATGAGCAGTTCTTC
>TRBJ1-1|TRBV9|TRBD1|few
CASSVTGVDTEAFF
TGTGCCAGCAGCGTAACAGGGGTCGACACTGAAGCTTTCTTT
>TRBJ2-3|TRBV10-3|.|.
CAISWGVTDTQYF
TGTGCCATCAGTTGGGGGGTCACAGATACGCAGTATTTT
>TRBJ1-4|TRBV18|.|.
CASSPRVSGQGHEKLFF
TGTGCCAGCTCACCACGAGTGTCCGGTCAGGGCCATGAAAAACTGTTTTTT
>TRBJ2-1|TRBV18|TRBD2|.
CASSHAGTSGGAGIYNEQFF
TGTGCCAGCTCACACGCCGGGACTAGCGGGGGGGCCGGGATCTACAATGAGCAGTTCTTC
>TRBJ2-3|TRBV5-1|.|.
CASSLTTRTDTQYF
TGCGCCAGCAGCTTGACGACTCGCACAGATACGCAGTATTTT
>TRBJ2-7|TRBV12-3/TRBV12-4|TRBD2|.
CASSSGGDNEQYF
TGTGCCAGCAGTAGCGGGGGTGATAACGAGCAGTACTTC
>TRBJ2-3|TRBV2|TRBD2|.
CASSEAGRSVAGTDTQYF
TGTGCCAGCAGTGAAGCTGGGAGGTCGGTAGCGGGGACAGATACGCAGTATTTT
>TRBJ2-3|TRBV9|TRBD2|.
CASSVGGSGGSDTQYF
TGTGCCAGCAGCGTAGGGGGTAGCGGGGGATCAGATACGCAGTATTTT
>TRBJ1-6|TRBV5-1|TRBD1|.
CASGTGGNYNSPLHF
TGCGCCAGTGGGACAGGGGGAAACTATAATTCACCCCTCCACTTT
>TRBJ1-2|TRBV29-1|TRBD1|.
CSVLQGIANYGYTF
TGCAGCGTTCTACAGGGGATAGCTAACTATGGCTACACCTTC
>TRBJ2-1|TRBV27|TRBD2|.
CASQTSGGYNEQFF
TGTGCCAGCCAAACTAGCGGGGGTTACAATGAGCAGTTCTTC
>TRBJ2-4|TRBV5-4|TRBD2|.
CASRQTSGGGLENF
TGTGCCAGCAGACAGACTAGCGGGGGCGGCCTCGAAAACTTC
>TRBJ2-3|TRBV7-9|.|.
CASSFAGSADTQYF
TGTGCCAGCAGCTTCGCGGGTTCGGCAGATACGCAGTATTTT
>TRBJ1-6|TRBV6-6|TRBD1|few
CASSSRQGQSPLHF
TGTGCCAGCAGTTCCAGACAGGGTCAGTCACCCCTCCACTTT
>TRBJ1-1|TRBV2|.|.
CASSAVRGSTEAFF
TGTGCCAGCAGTGCTGTTCGAGGTAGCACTGAAGCTTTCTTT
>TRBJ2-5|TRBV9|.|.
CASSATEETQYF
TGTGCCAGCAGCGCCACTGAAGAGACCCAGTACTTC
>TRBJ2-5|TRBV23-1|.|.
CASSPMEQGYETQYF
TGCGCCAGCAGTCCAATGGAACAGGGTTATGAGACCCAGTACTTC
>TRBJ1-6|TRBV12-3/TRBV12-4|.|.
CASSFREDSPLHF
TGTGCCAGCAGTTTCAGGGAAGATTCACCCCTCCACTTT
>TRBJ2-1|TRBV4-3|TRBD2|.
CASSPLLAGGNNEQFF
TGCGCCAGCAGCCCTTTACTAGCGGGGGGGAACAATGAGCAGTTCTTC
>TRBJ1-2|TRBV6-1|TRBD1|.
CASSEYEGAHGYTF
TGTGCCAGCAGTGAATATGAGGGGGCGCATGGCTACACCTTC
>TRBJ2-2|TRBV15|.|.
CATSRDSGEITGELFF
TGTGCCACCAGCAGAGATTCGGGAGAGATCACCGGGGAGCTGTTTTTT
>TRBJ1-6|TRBV28|TRBD1|.
CASSVPGQEINSPLHF
TGTGCCAGCAGTGTCCCGGGACAGGAGATAAATTCACCCCTCCACTTT
>TRBJ1-1|TRBV15|.|.
CATSRDLGLTEAFF
TGTGCCACCAGCCGAGACCTCGGACTAACTGAAGCTTTCTTT
>TRBJ1-1|TRBV3-1/TRBV3-2|.|.
CASSQDDRFFTEAFF
TGTGCCAGCAGCCAAGACGACAGGTTCTTCACTGAAGCTTTCTTT
>TRBJ1-1|TRBV6-5|.|.
CASRTIRLRGTEAFF
TGTGCCAGCAGGACCATCCGGTTACGAGGCACTGAAGCTTTCTTT
>TRBJ2-1|TRBV19|.|.
CASSTNAGSSYNEQFF
TGTGCCAGTAGTACTAACGCGGGGAGCTCCTACAATGAGCAGTTCTTC
>TRBJ2-3|TRBV11-2|.|.
CASSLDIIDTQYF
TGTGCCAGCAGCTTAGATATTATAGATACGCAGTATTTT
>TRBJ2-7|TRBV6-5|TRBD2|.
CASGLAGWEQYF
TGTGCCAGCGGGCTAGCGGGGTGGGAGCAGTACTTC
>TRBJ1-3|TRBV4-2|.|.
CASSQLLARSGNTIYF
TGTGCCAGCAGCCAACTTCTGGCTCGCTCTGGAAACACCATATATTTT
>TRBJ2-3|TRBV7-8|.|.
CASSLSAGRGTDTQYF
TGTGCCAGCAGCCTAAGCGCGGGGCGGGGCACAGATACGCAGTATTTT
>TRBJ1-1|TRBV29-1|TRBD1|.
CSVVGTGAGEAFF
TGCAGCGTTGTGGGGACAGGGGCAGGTGAAGCTTTCTTT
>TRBJ2-5|TRBV18|.|.
CASSPLSGAPQETQYF
TGTGCCAGCTCACCACTCTCCGGAGCCCCTCAAGAGACCCAGTACTTC
>TRBJ1-1|TRBV7-9|.|.
CASSLAGRGNTEAFF
TGTGCCAGCAGCTTAGCGGGCAGGGGGAACACTGAAGCTTTCTTT
>TRBJ2-3|TRBV5-1|TRBD2|.
CASSRTSGGPTDTQYF
TGCGCCAGCAGTCGTACTAGCGGGGGGCCAACAGATACGCAGTATTTT
>TRBJ2-3|TRBV11-2|.|.
CASSATVPGTDTQYF
TGTGCCAGCAGCGCGACTGTGCCTGGCACAGATACGCAGTATTTT
>TRBJ2-7|TRBV18|.|.
CASSPGRGASSYEQYF
TGTGCCAGCTCACCGGGGAGGGGGGCCAGCTCCTACGAGCAGTACTTC
>TRBJ2-4|TRBV27|.|.
CASSLGRADIQYF
TGTGCCAGCAGTTTAGGCAGGGCCGACATTCAGTACTTC
>TRBJ1-2|TRBV6-5|.|.
CASSYGAEGDYTF
TGTGCCAGCAGTTACGGGGCAGAGGGGGACTACACCTTC
>TRBJ2-5|TRBV9|TRBD2|.
CASSVASGGAGETQYF
TGTGCCAGCAGCGTAGCGAGCGGGGGGGCCGGAGAGACCCAGTACTTC
>TRBJ2-2|TRBV5-1|.|.
CASSSPSGRLNSGELFF
TGCGCCAGCAGCTCCCCGTCGGGGAGGTTAAATTCCGGGGAGCTGTTTTTT
>TRBJ2-3|TRBV7-2|.|.
CASSLVIASTDTQYF
TGTGCCAGCAGCTTAGTGATAGCTAGCACAGATACGCAGTATTTT
>TRBJ1-5|TRBV6-5|.|.
CASSSNQPQHF
TGTGCCAGCAGTTCTAATCAGCCCCAGCATTTT
>TRBJ1-2|TRBV6-5|TRBD1|.
CASSRTDRGREGYTF
TGTGCCAGCAGTAGGACGGACAGGGGGCGCGAAGGCTACACCTTC
>TRBJ2-5|TRBV4-3|.|once
CASSQTGGGRETQYF
TGCGCCAGCAGCCAAACAGGGGGGGGCCGGGAGACCCAGTACTTC
>TRBJ2-2|TRBV7-6|TRBD1|.
CASSPRDRGGNTGELFF
TGTGCCAGCAGCCCGCGAGACAGGGGGGGGAACACCGGGGAGCTGTTTTTT
>TRBJ2-3|TRBV7-3|TRBD1|.
CASSQDRVTDTQYF
TGTGCCAGCAGCCAGGACAGGGTAACAGATACGCAGTATTTT
>TRBJ1-5|TRBV27|.|.
CASRNRDLSQPQHF
TGTGCCAGCAGGAACCGGGACTTGAGTCAGCCCCAGCATTTT